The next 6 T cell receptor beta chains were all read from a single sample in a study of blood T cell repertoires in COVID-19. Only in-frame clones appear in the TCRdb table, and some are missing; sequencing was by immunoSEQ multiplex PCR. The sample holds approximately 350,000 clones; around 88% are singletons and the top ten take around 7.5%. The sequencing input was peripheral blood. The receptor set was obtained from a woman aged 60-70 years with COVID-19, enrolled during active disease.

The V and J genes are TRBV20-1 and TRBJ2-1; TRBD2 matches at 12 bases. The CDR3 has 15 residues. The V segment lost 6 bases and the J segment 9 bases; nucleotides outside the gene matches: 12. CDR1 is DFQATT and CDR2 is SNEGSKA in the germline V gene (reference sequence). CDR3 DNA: TGCAGTGCAAGTAGGGCTAGCGGGGGGGCTAGTGAGCAGTTCTTC. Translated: CSASRASGGASEQFF.

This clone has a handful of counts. The CDR3 coding sequence is TGTGCCAGCAGCTTGGGGGGCCAACGCGAGCAGTACTTC. Its translation: CASSLGGQREQYF. The V call is TRBV5-6, the J call TRBJ2-7; D is possibly TRBD1 (5 bases). From germline, CDR1 is SGHDT and CDR2 YYEEEE. The CDR3 length is 13 residues. V was pared by 0 bases and J by 6 bases, with 10 bases between.

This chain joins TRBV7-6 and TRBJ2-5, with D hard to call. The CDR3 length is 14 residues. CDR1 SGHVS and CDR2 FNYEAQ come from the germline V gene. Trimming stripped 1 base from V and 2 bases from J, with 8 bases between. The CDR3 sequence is CASSLGVQQETQYF. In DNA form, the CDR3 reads TGTGCCAGCAGCTTAGGAGTACAGCAAGAGACCCAGTACTTC.

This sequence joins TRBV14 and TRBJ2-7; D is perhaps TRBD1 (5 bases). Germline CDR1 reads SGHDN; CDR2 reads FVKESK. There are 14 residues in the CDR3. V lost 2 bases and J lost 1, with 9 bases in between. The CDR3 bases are TGTGCCAGCAGCCAACATGCAGGGTCCTACGAGCAGTACTTC. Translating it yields CASSQHAGSYEQYF.

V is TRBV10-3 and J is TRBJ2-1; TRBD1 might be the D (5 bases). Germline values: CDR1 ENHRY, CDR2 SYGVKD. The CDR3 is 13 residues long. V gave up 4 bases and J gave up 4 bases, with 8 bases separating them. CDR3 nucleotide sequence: TGTGCCATCAGTGTTGACAGTTACAATGAGCAGTTCTTC. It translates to CAISVDSYNEQFF.

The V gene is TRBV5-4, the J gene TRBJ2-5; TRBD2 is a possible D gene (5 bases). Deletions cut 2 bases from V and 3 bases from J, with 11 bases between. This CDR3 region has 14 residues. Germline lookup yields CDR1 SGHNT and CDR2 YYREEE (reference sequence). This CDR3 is CASSFAGAKETQYF. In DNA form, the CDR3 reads TGTGCCAGCAGCTTCGCGGGCGCGAAAGAGACCCAGTACTTC.